This TCR beta chain is drawn from a study of T cell responses to AZD1222 COVID-19 vaccine. Study overall: Second-dose groups at about 4 or about 12 weeks were pooled. Study-wide findings and caveats: It was only after the peak T cell response that any repertoires were sampled. Spike was spanned by vaccine-associated CD4 TCRs, which were dominant at 160-218 and 743-854. Spike-specific TCR breadth and depth grew following two AZD1222 doses.

As to this clone: The target antigen is unknown.

The protocol was immunoSEQ multiplex PCR, while the TCRdb copy is restricted to in-frame clones and leaves out a portion. The sample yields some 200,000 clones, roughly 91% seen once. V was trimmed by 5 bases and J by 10 bases, leaving 12 bases between them. Germline CDR1 and CDR2: SGHTA and FQGTGA. The CDR3 loop spans 13 amino acids. The sample consisted of peripheral blood, taken on day 0 of AZD1222 vaccination. The rearrangement links TRBV7-3 to TRBJ1-6; unclear D gene. The receptor's source is an adult in good health. The CDR3 DNA reads as TGTGCCAGCAGCCTAGACCGGAGGTCACCCCTCCACTTT. This codes for CASSLDRRSPLHF.